Listed here is a single T cell receptor beta chain. The data derive from a study of spatial heterogeneity in lung cancer. Study summary: Sequencing consistently turned up more beta-chain sequences than alpha-chain sequences.

The CDR3 loop spans 14 amino acids. Germline CDR1 and CDR2: SGHTA and FQGNSA. With 5 bases clipped from V and 3 bases from J, the junction kept 2 bases outside the gene matches. Sample time point: sample taken at primary tumor resection. Whole RNA was taken from tumor, nontumor lung or frozen PBMC; it was then sequenced unsorted. MiXCR, run by TCRdb on the 5' RACE reads, gives a single entry per CDR3 protein. The sample records tens of thousands of distinct CDR3 sequences, roughly 12% being singletons. This sequence was found in a male donor with early-stage non-small cell lung cancer. The specimen comprised PBMCs, sampled at surgery. This chain connects TRBV7-2 to TRBJ1-2; 11 bases are a match to TRBD1. The CDR3 spells CASSRDRGYYGYTF. CDR3 nucleotide sequence: TGTGCCAGCAGCCGGGACAGGGGGTACTATGGCTACACCTTC.